This T cell receptor (beta chain) came from a study of T cells in Graves' hyperthyroidism and ophthalmopathy. Study overall: At initial diagnosis, before any treatment had begun, peripheral blood was obtained. Whole-study findings and limits: Patients with ophthalmopathy were separated from those with stable hyperthyroidism by a 13 V-J model. Most thyroid clonotypes with frequency above 0.001 were detected in blood.

This clonotype was detected only a few times. Its specificity is unknown. Amplification yielded TCR beta CDR3 regions, with RNA transcripts as the source. When the TCR CDR3 underwent first-round RT-PCR, the HTBI primer set was used. TCRdb independently ran MiXCR on the multiplex PCR reads; one entry per CDR3 protein. The sample holds around 250,000 distinct CDR3 sequences, roughly 17% seen once. The CDR3 consists of 14 residues. CDR1 and CDR2 from the germline V gene are DFQATT and SNEGSKA (reference sequence). The V segment lost 4 bases and the J segment 4 bases; nucleotides outside the gene matches: 9. Exclusion of patients followed from uncontrolled infection, other autoimmune disease, pregnancy or lactation.

V usage is TRBV20-1 and J usage is TRBJ1-2, with 7 positions matching TRBD1. This clonotype was sampled from a woman aged 18 to 35 with Graves' ophthalmopathy. The sequencing input was blood. The CDR3 region has the DNA TGCAGTGCTACTACAGGGGAGACGTTCTATGGCTACACCTTC. Translated, it gives CSATTGETFYGYTF.